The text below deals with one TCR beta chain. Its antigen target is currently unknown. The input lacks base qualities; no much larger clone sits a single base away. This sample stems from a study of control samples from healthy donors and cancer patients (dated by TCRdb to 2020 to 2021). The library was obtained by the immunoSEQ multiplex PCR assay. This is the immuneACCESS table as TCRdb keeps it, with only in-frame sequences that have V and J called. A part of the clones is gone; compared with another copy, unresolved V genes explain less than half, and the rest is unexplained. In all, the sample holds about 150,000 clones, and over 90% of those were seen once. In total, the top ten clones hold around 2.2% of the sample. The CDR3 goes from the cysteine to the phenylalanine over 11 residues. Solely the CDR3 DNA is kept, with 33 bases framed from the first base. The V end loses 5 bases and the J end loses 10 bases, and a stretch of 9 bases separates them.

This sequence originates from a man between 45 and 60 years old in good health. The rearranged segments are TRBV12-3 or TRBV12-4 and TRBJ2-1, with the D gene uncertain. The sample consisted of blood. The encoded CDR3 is CASSGPIEQFF. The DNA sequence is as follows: TGTGCCAGCAGTGGGCCAATCGAGCAGTTCTTC.